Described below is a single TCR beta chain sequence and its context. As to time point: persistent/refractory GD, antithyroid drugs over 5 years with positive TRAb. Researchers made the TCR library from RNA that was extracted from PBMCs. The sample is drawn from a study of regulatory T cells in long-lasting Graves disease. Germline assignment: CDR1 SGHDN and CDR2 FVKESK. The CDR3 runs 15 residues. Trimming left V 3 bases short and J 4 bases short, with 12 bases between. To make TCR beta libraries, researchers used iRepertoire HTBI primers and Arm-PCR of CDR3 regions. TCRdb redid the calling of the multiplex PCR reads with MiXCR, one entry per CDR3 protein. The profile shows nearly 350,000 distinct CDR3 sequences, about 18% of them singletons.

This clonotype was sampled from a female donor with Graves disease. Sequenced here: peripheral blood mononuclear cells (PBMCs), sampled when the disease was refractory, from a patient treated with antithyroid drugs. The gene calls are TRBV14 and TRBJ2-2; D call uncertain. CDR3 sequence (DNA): TGTGCCAGCAGCCACGAGGTCAGCCCCACCGGGGAGCTGTTTTTT. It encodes CASSHEVSPTGELFF.